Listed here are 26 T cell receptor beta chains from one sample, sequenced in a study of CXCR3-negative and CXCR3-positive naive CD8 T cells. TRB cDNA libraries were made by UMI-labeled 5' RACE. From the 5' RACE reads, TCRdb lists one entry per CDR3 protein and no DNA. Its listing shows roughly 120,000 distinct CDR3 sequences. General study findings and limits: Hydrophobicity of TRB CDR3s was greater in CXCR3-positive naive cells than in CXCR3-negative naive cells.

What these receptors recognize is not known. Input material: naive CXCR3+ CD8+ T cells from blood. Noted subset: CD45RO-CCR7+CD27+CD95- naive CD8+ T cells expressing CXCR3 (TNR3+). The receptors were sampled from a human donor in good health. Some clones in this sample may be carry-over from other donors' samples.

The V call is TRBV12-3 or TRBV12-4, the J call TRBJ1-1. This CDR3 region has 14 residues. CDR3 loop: CASSRILQSTEAFF.

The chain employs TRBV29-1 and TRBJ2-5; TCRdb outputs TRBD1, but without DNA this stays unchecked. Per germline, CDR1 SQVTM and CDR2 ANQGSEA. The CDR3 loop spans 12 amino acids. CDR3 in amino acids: CSVLDREETQYF.

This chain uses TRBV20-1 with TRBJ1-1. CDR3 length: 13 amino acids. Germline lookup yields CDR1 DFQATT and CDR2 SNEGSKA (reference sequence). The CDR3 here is CSAWLAGPTEAFF.

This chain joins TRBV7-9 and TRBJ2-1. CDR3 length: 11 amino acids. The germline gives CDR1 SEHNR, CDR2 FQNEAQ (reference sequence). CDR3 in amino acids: CASSFIYEQFF.

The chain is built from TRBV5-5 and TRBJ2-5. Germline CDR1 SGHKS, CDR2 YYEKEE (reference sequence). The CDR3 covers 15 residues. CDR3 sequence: CASSSLGNPTETQYF. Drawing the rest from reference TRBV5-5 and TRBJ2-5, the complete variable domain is DAGVTQSPTHLIKTRGQQVTLRCSPISGHKSVSWYQQVLGQGPQFIFQYYEKEERGRGNFPDRFSARQFPNYSSELNVNALLLGDSALYLCASSSLGNPTETQYFGPGTRLLVL.

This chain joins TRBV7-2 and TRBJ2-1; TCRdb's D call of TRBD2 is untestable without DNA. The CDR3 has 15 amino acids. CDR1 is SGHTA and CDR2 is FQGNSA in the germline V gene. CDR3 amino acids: CASSSHGGPGNEQFF.

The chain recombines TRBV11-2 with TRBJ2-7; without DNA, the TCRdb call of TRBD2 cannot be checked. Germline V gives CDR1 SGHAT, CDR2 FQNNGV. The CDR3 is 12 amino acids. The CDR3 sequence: CASSSTSYEQYF.

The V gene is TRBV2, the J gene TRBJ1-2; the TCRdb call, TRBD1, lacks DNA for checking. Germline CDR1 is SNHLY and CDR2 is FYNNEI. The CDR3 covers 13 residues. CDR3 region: CASSAGANYGYTF.

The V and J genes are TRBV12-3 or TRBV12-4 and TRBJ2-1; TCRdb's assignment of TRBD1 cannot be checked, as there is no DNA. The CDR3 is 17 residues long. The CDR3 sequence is CASRSNDRDGPYNEQFF.

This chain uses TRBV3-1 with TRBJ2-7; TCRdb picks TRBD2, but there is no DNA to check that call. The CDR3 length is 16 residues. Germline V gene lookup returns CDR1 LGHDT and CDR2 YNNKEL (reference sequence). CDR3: CASSPRTSGPLYEQYF.

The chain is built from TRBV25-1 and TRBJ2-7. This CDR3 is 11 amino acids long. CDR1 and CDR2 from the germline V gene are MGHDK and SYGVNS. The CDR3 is CASSGAYEQYF.

CDR3 loop: CASSPTRRSHHEQFF. The chain combines TRBV6-2 or TRBV6-3 with TRBJ2-1. The CDR3 extends over 15 amino acids. Germline-derived CDR1 and CDR2 are MNHEY and SVGEGT.

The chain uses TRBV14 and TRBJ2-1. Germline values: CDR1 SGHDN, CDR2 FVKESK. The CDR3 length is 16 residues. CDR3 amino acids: CASSRVFSYSYNEQFF.

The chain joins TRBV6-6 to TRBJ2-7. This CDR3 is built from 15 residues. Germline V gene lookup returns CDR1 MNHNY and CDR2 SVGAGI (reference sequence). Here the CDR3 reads CASSYSSPSSYEQYF.

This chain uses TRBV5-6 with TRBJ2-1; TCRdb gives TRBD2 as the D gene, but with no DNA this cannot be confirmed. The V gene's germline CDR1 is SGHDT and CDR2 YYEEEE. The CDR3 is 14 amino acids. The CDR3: CASTVAGAYNEQFF.

The CDR3 region is CASSTRGPTEQYF. V is TRBV27 and J is TRBJ2-7; TCRdb outputs TRBD2, but without DNA this stays unchecked. Germline loops: CDR1 MNHEY, CDR2 SMNVEV (reference sequence). This CDR3 contains 13 residues.

The CDR3 region is CASSLADGYVQYF. J is TRBJ2-7 and V is TRBV7-7. This CDR3 contains 13 residues. The germline V gene has CDR1 SSHAT and CDR2 FNYEAQ (reference sequence).

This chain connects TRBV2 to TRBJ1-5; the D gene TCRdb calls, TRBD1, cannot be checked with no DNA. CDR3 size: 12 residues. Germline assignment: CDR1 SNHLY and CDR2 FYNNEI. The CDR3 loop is CASRSGVQPQHF.

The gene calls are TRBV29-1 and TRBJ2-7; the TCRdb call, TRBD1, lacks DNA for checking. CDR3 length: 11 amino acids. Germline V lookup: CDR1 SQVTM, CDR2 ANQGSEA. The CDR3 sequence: CSVATGPEQYF.

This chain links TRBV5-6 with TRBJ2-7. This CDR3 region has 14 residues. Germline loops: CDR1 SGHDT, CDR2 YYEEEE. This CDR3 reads CASSLRELNYEQYF.

This chain's CDR3 is CASSQDGTGGWATNEKLFF. The gene calls are TRBV4-3 and TRBJ1-4; TCRdb gives TRBD1 as the D gene, but with no DNA this cannot be confirmed. CDR1 is LGHNA and CDR2 is YSLEER in the germline V gene. The CDR3 is 19 amino acids.

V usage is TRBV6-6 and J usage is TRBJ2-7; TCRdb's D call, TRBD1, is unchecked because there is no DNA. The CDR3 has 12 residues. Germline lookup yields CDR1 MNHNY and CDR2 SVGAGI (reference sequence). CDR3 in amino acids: CASSTGGDEQYF.

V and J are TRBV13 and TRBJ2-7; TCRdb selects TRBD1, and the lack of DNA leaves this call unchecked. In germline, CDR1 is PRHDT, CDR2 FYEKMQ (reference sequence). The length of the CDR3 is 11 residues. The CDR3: CASSTGTEWNF.

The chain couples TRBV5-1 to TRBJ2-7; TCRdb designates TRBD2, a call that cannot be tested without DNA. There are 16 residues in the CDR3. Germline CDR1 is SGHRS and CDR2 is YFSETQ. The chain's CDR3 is CASSLGGLAEPYEQYF.

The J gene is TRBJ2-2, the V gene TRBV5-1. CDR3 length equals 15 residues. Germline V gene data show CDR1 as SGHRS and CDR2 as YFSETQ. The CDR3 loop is CASSPRGPNTGELFF.

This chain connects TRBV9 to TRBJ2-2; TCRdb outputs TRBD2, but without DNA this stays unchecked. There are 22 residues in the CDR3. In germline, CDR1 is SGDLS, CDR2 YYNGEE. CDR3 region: CASTTTTGLAGGPWENTGELFF.